This T cell receptor beta chain is drawn from a study of blood T cells in healthy people across ages. Study conclusions and caveats: In older individuals, TCR beta diversity per million T cells was lower, falling roughly linearly with age. Diversity was higher, and naive CD4+ cells more numerous, in long-lived donors than in aged donors.

Next came a second PCR, run for roughly 6 to 11 cycles, which used a sample-barcoded 5' primer along with a J-beta primer mix. Researchers report that each sample yielded at least 2.5 million CDR3-containing paired-end reads. TCRdb recomputed calls from the 5' RACE reads with MiXCR, one row per CDR3 protein. The table includes around 1,700,000 distinct CDR3 sequences, 28% detected once. As concerns this clonotype: The antigen remains unidentified.

V gave up 3 bases and J gave up 8 bases; unmatched junction bases: 1. The CDR3 consists of 13 residues. The germline CDR1 and CDR2 sequences are SNHLY and FYNNEI. This rearrangement joins TRBV2 to TRBJ2-2; 9 nucleotides align to TRBD2. The sequence was obtained from a woman aged 25 to 39 in good health. The specimen was blood. The CDR3 loop reads CASSDGLAGELFF. CDR3 DNA: TGTGCCAGCAGTGACGGACTAGCGGGGGAGCTGTTTTTT.